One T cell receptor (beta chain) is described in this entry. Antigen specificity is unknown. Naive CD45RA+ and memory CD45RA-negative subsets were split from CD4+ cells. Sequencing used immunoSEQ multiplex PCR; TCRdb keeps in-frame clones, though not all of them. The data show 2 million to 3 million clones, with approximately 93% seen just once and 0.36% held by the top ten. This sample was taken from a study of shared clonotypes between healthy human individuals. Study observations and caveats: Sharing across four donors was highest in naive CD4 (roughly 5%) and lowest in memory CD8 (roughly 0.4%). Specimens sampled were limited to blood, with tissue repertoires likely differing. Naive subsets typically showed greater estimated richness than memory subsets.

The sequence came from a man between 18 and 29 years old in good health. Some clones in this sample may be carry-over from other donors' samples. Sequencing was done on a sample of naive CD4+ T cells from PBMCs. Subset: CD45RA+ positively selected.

CDR3 sequence reads: CASSPPGVGLEAFF. DNA of the CDR3: TGTGCCAGCTCACCACCGGGAGTTGGCCTCGAAGCTTTCTTT. The J gene is TRBJ1-1, the V gene TRBV18, with no clear D. The CDR3 sequence is 14 residues long. Germline assignment: CDR1 KGHSH and CDR2 LQKENI. The V end was cut by 0 bases, the J end by 8 bases, with 13 bases between.